This T cell receptor (beta chain) was documented in a study of T-cell memory formation after mild COVID-19. TCRdb itself ran the 5' RACE reads through MiXCR, one entry per CDR3 protein. This table has approximately 65,000 distinct CDR3 sequences, 16% appearing once. The germline V gene has CDR1 SGHRS and CDR2 YFSETQ. The CDR3 length is 16 residues. The V and J ends lost 2 bases and 6 bases respectively, with 18 bases between them. Study-level points and caveats: Day 15 to 85 contractors were CD4/CD8 balanced; later expanders leaned CD4+.

As concerns this clonotype: Its specificity is unknown.

Sequenced sample: PBMCs or a T cell subset sorted from them (not recorded which). The chain links TRBV5-1 to TRBJ2-1, with D hard to call. The TCR originated in an adult woman who had mild COVID-19 (a few samples of this study predate the infection). Cell type and time point are not known. The CDR3 DNA is TGCGCCAGCAGCTTCTTGGGTCTGGGCTCGGGCAATGAGCAGTTCTTC. This codes for CASSFLGLGSGNEQFF.